Below are 24 T cell receptor beta chains sequenced from a single sample in a study of vaccination and CD4 T cells after COVID-19. The treatment denotes: roughly 10-day PBMC culture with coronavirus spike peptide pools or control peptides (ViraFEST assay). The study sequenced cultured CD4+ T cell DNA using the Oncomine TCR Beta short-read assay. One entry per CDR3 protein results from TCRdb running MiXCR on the PCR reads. This table has some 18,000 distinct CDR3 sequences, approximately 29% appearing once. Their target antigens are unknown. Sequencing was done on a sample of cultured CD4+ T cells from blood. Receptor source: a human donor with COVID-19.

The V gene is TRBV11-2, the J gene TRBJ2-3; 12 bases align to TRBD2. Germline CDR1 is SGHAT and CDR2 is FQNNGV. CDR3 length equals 17 residues. With 1 base clipped from V and 0 bases from J, the junction kept 2 bases outside the gene matches. The CDR3 DNA is TGTGCCAGCAGCTTAGTTCTAGCGGGGGGGAGCACAGATACGCAGTATTTT. Protein sequence: CASSLVLAGGSTDTQYF.

There are a few counts of this clonotype. The rearrangement uses TRBV7-9 and TRBJ2-1; 7 bases are a match to TRBD2. CDR1 is SEHNR, CDR2 FQNEAQ, per germline (reference sequence). The CDR3 runs to 14 residues. The trim removed 4 bases at V and 6 bases at J, leaving 6 bases unmatched. The CDR3 DNA follows: TGTGCCAGCAGCTCCCTCGGGGGGTTCAATGAGCAGTTCTTC. This translates into CASSSLGGFNEQFF. Full variable domain (outside the CDR3, taken from reference TRBV7-9 and TRBJ2-1): DTGVSQNPRHKITKRGQNVTFRCDPISEHNRLYWYRQTLGQGPEFLTYFQNEAQLEKSRLLSDRFSAERPKGSFSTLEIQRTEQGDSAMYLCASSSLGGFNEQFFGPGTRLTVL.

The sample holds a few counts of this clonotype. The genes are TRBV10-2 and TRBJ1-4, with D possibly being TRBD1 (5 bases). V shed 6 bases and J shed 5 bases, with 13 bases lying between them. Germline values: CDR1 WSHSY, CDR2 SAAADI. The CDR3 totals 14 residues. CDR3 amino acids: CASRLDSRNEKLFF. The CDR3 DNA sequence: TGCGCCAGCAGGCTAGACAGCAGAAATGAAAAACTGTTTTTT.

The chain couples TRBV12-5 to TRBJ1-1; D remains unclear. V was shortened by 5 bases and J by 0 bases, with 7 bases between the two germline ends. This CDR3 region has 13 residues. The germline CDR1 and CDR2 sequences are LGHNT and FRNRAP. The CDR3 DNA sequence: TGTGCTAGTGGTCTTAACTTGAACACTGAAGCTTTCTTT. Protein: CASGLNLNTEAFF.

In this sample, this clonotype is medium-sized (0.01 to 0.1%). The chain is built from TRBV7-9 and TRBJ1-5, with 7 bases identical to TRBD1. Germline V gives CDR1 SEHNR, CDR2 FQNEAQ (reference sequence). The CDR3 is 14 residues long. Trimming took 1 base from V and 5 from J; bases not matched to a gene: 2. The CDR3 reads CASSLDRGYQPQHF. The DNA of the CDR3 is TGTGCCAGCAGCTTAGACAGGGGCTATCAGCCCCAGCATTTT.

The chain has TRBV19 and TRBJ1-5; D remains unclear. Trimming removed 3 bases at V and 2 bases at J, with 11 bases between. Germline CDR1 is LNHDA and CDR2 is SQIVND (reference sequence). The CDR3 is 15 residues long. CDR3 coding DNA: TGTGCCAGTAGTATGTGGCAGTCGGGCAATCAGCCCCAGCATTTT. This codes for CASSMWQSGNQPQHF.

The chain's CDR3 is CASSLVWEDNEQFF. CDR3 coding DNA: TGTGCCAGCAGCTTAGTTTGGGAGGACAATGAGCAGTTCTTC. V usage is TRBV7-9 and J usage is TRBJ2-1; D is perhaps TRBD2 (6 bases). This CDR3 has 14 residues. Between the trimmed V and J ends, which lost 1 base and 5 bases, there was a span of 9 bases. Germline CDR1 and CDR2: SEHNR and FQNEAQ (reference sequence). Full variable domain (rest looked up from reference TRBV7-9 and TRBJ2-1): DTGVSQNPRHKITKRGQNVTFRCDPISEHNRLYWYRQTLGQGPEFLTYFQNEAQLEKSRLLSDRFSAERPKGSFSTLEIQRTEQGDSAMYLCASSLVWEDNEQFFGPGTRLTVL.

The V gene is TRBV19, the J gene TRBJ2-2; a weak D match, TRBD1 (5 bases). This CDR3 has 14 residues. Germline V lookup: CDR1 LNHDA, CDR2 SQIVND (reference sequence). V was shortened by 5 bases and J by 2 bases, with 9 bases between the two germline ends. CDR3 DNA: TGTGCCAGTAGTCTACAGGTAAACACCGGGGAGCTGTTTTTT. It yields the protein CASSLQVNTGELFF. Based on the CDR3 plus reference TRBV19 and TRBJ2-2, the full variable domain is DGGITQSPKYLFRKEGQNVTLSCEQNLNHDAMYWYRQDPGQGLRLIYYSQIVNDFQKGDIAEGYSVSREKKESFPLTVTSAQKNPTAFYLCASSLQVNTGELFFGEGSRLTVL.

This clonotype turned up a few times. V gene TRBV19 combines with J gene TRBJ1-5; D might be TRBD1 (5 bases). The CDR3 contains 13 residues. Germline lookup yields CDR1 LNHDA and CDR2 SQIVND (reference sequence). Trimming removed 10 bases at V and 2 bases at J, with 12 bases between. CDR3 sequence (DNA): TGTGCCACAAGGGGTAGGGGCAATCAGCCCCAGCATTTT. Its translation: CATRGRGNQPQHF.

Concerning this clonotype itself: As the CDR3 is not closed by the conserved phenylalanine or tryptophan, this likely results from a read error. The chain carries TRBV11-2 and TRBJ2-7; possible D gene TRBD2, 5 bases. CDR3 size: 14 residues. Trimming shortened V by 0 bases and J by 3 bases, and 9 bases separated the two germline ends. The germline V gene encodes CDR1 SGHAT and CDR2 FQNNGV. CDR3 coding DNA: TGTGCCAGCAGCTTAGAGTCGGGGAACTACGAGCAGTACTTA. Protein product: CASSLESGNYEQYL.

The chain couples TRBV11-2 to TRBJ1-2; D gene uncertain. V was clipped by 1 base and J by 4 bases, with 4 bases between them. This CDR3 has 12 residues. Per germline, CDR1 SGHAT and CDR2 FQNNGV. The DNA of the CDR3 is TGTGCCAGCAGCTTAGCCAGCTATGGCTACACCTTC. Amino acids: CASSLASYGYTF.

V and J are TRBV20-1 and TRBJ2-5; a weak D match, TRBD1 (6 bases). Per the germline V gene, CDR1 is DFQATT and CDR2 is SNEGSKA (reference sequence). The length of the CDR3 is 14 residues. Trimming pared 6 bases from V and 2 bases from J, leaving 16 bases between. CDR3 region: CSAYRVGLQETQYF. The CDR3 DNA is TGCAGTGCGTACAGGGTAGGACTTCAAGAGACCCAGTACTTC.

The V call is TRBV5-3, the J call TRBJ2-3, with TRBD1 as a possible D gene (5 bases). TRBV5-3 is designated an ORF whose function remains uncertain. The CDR3 sequence is 15 residues long. Trimming shortened V by 5 bases and J by 3 bases, and 16 bases separated the two germline ends. The CDR3 sequence is CARRRRQKLTDTQYF. The DNA of the CDR3 is TGTGCCAGAAGGAGAAGACAGAAGCTGACAGATACGCAGTATTTT.

This clonotype was observed a few times. The V call is TRBV23-1, the J call TRBJ2-5, with 10 positions matching TRBD2. TRBV23-1 falls under the ORF class, with uncertain function. J gave up 4 bases and V 8 bases, and 10 bases lay outside the gene matches. The CDR3 has 15 residues. The CDR3 DNA is TGCGCCAGCCGATGGGGACTAGCGACCCGAGAGACCCAGTACTTC. Amino acid sequence: CASRWGLATRETQYF.

This clonotype has just a few counts. The chain recombines TRBV7-2 with TRBJ2-3, with 8 bases fitting TRBD1. The J segment lost 1 base and the V segment lost 6 bases, leaving 6 bases of the junction unmatched. CDR1 and CDR2 from the germline V gene are SGHTA and FQGNSA. The CDR3 extends over 15 amino acids. In nucleotides, the CDR3 is TGTGCCAGCAGGTTTCCGGGACAGGGCACAGATACGCAGTATTTT. Translation gives CASRFPGQGTDTQYF.

This chain links TRBV20-1 with TRBJ1-4; D may be TRBD1 (6 bases). Between the trimmed V and J ends, which lost 5 bases and 12 bases, there was a span of 22 bases. This CDR3 comprises 14 residues. The germline CDR1 and CDR2 sequences are DFQATT and SNEGSKA (reference sequence). CDR3 sequence reads: CSAGHGTSTWELFF. CDR3 DNA sequence: TGCAGTGCTGGACATGGGACATCTACCTGGGAACTGTTTTTT.

The gene calls are TRBV7-9 and TRBJ2-5; D is perhaps TRBD1 (6 bases). This CDR3 is 14 amino acids long. V was pared by 8 bases and J by 4 bases, with 17 bases between. The germline gives CDR1 SEHNR, CDR2 FQNEAQ (reference sequence). The CDR3 is CASQQGGTGETQYF. In DNA, the CDR3 is TGTGCCAGCCAACAGGGTGGTACCGGAGAGACCCAGTACTTC.

In its sample, this clonotype was seen once. V gene TRBV20-1 combines with J gene TRBJ2-1, with D unresolved. V lost 1 base to trimming and J lost 0 bases, with 10 bases between them. The CDR3 consists of 15 residues. Germline assignment: CDR1 DFQATT and CDR2 SNEGSKA (reference sequence). CDR3 in DNA: TGCAGTGCTAGAGCGACCCACCGCTCCTACAATGAGCAGTTCTTC. It encodes CSARATHRSYNEQFF.

V and J are TRBV5-5 and TRBJ2-7, with 8 nucleotides matching TRBD1. J lost 6 bases, V lost 4 bases, and 15 bases had no gene match. This CDR3 spans 16 amino acids. Looked up from germline, CDR1 is SGHKS and CDR2 is YYEKEE (reference sequence). The CDR3 sequence is CASSRSSRGQGLEQYF. The CDR3 DNA is TGTGCCAGCAGCCGGAGTTCCAGGGGGCAGGGACTCGAGCAGTACTTC.

This clonotype has a single count. This sequence joins TRBV15 and TRBJ2-1; D might be TRBD2 (7 bases). The CDR3 has 12 amino acids. Per the germline V gene, CDR1 is LNHNV and CDR2 is YYDKDF (reference sequence). The CDR3 DNA reads as TGTGCTCTGGGGGGGGGCCCCAATGAGCAGTTCTTC. Translated: CALGGGPNEQFF.

The chain is built from TRBV5-1 and TRBJ2-7; 7 positions match TRBD2. The junction had 1 base not matched to a gene; V was cut back by 1 base and J by 6 bases. This CDR3 is built from 12 residues. The germline gives CDR1 SGHRS, CDR2 YFSETQ. The CDR3, as DNA: TGCGCCAGCAGCTTGAGCGGGGTCGAGCAGTACTTC. Protein: CASSLSGVEQYF.

The rearrangement uses TRBV4-1 and TRBJ1-2; D gene ambiguous. Between the trimmed V and J ends, which lost 0 bases and 2 bases, there was a span of 13 bases. CDR1 and CDR2 from the germline V gene are MGHRA and YSYEKL. The CDR3 runs 16 residues. This chain's CDR3 is CASSQDREAANYGYTF. DNA of the CDR3: TGCGCCAGCAGCCAAGATCGCGAGGCGGCAAACTATGGCTACACCTTC.

This clonotype was detected a few times. At one boundary the junction diverges from the germline segment, which might be a read error. The chain carries TRBV6-1 and TRBJ2-7; possible D gene TRBD1, 6 bases. This CDR3 is 16 amino acids long. Germline assignment: CDR1 MNHNS and CDR2 SASEGT. The CDR3 is CASREAAGTTSYEQYF. The CDR3 coding sequence is TGTGCCAGCAGAGAAGCCGCCGGGACAACCTCCTACGAGCAGTACTTC.

This clonotype was observed a few times. The chain employs TRBV24-1 and TRBJ2-1; TRBD1 aligns across 10 bases. The CDR3 has 16 residues. The junction had 7 bases not matched to a gene; V was cut back by 3 bases and J by 6 bases. Germline V gene data show CDR1 as KGHDR and CDR2 as SFDVKD. The CDR3 loop is CATSDPGQGTFNEQFF. As DNA, the CDR3 is TGTGCCACCAGTGATCCGGGACAGGGGACTTTCAATGAGCAGTTCTTC.